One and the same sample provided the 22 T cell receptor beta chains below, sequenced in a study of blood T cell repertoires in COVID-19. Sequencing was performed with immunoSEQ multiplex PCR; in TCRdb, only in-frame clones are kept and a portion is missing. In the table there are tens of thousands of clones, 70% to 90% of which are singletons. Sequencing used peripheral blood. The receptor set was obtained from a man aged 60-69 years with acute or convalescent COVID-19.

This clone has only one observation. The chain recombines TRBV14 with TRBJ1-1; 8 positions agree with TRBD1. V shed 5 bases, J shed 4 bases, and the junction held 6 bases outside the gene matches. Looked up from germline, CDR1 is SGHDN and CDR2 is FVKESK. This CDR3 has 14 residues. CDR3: CASSNAGGLTEAFF. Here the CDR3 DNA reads TGTGCCAGCAGCAATGCAGGGGGCCTCACTGAAGCTTTCTTT.

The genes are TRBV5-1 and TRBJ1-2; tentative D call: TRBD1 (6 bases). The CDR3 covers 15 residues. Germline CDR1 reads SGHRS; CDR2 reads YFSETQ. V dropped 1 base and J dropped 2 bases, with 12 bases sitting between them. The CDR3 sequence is CASSLSRQANYGYTF. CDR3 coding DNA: TGCGCCAGCAGCTTGTCCCGACAGGCCAACTATGGCTACACCTTC.

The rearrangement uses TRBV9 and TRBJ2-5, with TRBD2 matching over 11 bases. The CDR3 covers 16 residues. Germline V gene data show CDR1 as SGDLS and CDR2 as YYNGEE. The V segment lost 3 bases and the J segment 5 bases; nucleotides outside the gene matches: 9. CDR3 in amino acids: CASSEILAGDGETQYF. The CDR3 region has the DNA TGTGCCAGCAGCGAAATACTAGCGGGAGACGGGGAGACCCAGTACTTC.

In DNA, the CDR3 is TGTGCCAGCAGCTTCGCCGGCCCCGGGGGGATAAGTTACGAGCAGTACTTC. Translating it yields CASSFAGPGGISYEQYF. The genes are TRBV7-2 and TRBJ2-7, with 7 bases fitting TRBD2. This CDR3 comprises 17 residues. V lost 3 bases to trimming and J lost 4 bases; unmatched junction nucleotides: 15. CDR1 and CDR2 from the germline V gene are SGHTA and FQGNSA.

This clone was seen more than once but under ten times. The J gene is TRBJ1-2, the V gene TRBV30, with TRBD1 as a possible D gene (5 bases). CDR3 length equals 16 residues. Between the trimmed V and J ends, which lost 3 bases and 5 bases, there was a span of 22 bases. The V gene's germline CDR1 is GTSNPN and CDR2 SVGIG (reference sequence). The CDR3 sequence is CAWRPTQGGGRYGYTF. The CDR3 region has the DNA TGTGCCTGGAGGCCCACCCAGGGAGGCGGGAGGTATGGCTACACCTTC.

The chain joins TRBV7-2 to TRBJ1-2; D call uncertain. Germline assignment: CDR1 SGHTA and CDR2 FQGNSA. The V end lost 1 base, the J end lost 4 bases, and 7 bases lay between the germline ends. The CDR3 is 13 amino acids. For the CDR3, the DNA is TGTGCCAGCAGCTTAGGGCCTTCCTATGGCTACACCTTC. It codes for CASSLGPSYGYTF.

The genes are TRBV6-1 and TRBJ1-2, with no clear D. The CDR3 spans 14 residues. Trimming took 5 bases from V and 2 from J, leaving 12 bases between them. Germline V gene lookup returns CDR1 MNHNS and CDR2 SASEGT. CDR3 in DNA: TGTGCCAGCAGTCCGAGGGATACAAACTATGGCTACACCTTC. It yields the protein CASSPRDTNYGYTF.

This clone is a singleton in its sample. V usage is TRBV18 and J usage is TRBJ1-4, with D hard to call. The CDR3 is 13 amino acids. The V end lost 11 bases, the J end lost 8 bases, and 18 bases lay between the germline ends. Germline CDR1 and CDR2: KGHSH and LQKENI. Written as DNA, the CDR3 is TGTGCCGGGTCTGGCCCGGTGGAGGAAAAACTGTTTTTT. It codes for CAGSGPVEEKLFF.

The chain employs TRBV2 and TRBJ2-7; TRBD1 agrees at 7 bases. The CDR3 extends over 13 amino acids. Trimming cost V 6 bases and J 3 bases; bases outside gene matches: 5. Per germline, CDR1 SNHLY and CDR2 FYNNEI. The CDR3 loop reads CASRQDRLYEQYF. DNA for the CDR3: TGTGCCAGCAGGCAGGACAGGCTCTACGAGCAGTACTTC.

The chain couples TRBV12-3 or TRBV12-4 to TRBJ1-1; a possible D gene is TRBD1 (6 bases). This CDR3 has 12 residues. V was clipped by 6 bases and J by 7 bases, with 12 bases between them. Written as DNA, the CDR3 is TGTGCCAGCAGGCGAGTAGGGGGTGAAGCTTTCTTT. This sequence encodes CASRRVGGEAFF.

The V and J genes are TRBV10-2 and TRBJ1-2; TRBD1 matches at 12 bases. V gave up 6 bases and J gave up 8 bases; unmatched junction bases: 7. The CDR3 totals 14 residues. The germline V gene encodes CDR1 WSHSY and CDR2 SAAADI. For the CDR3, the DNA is TGCGCCAGCAGGATGGGACAGGGGGCGGAAGGCTACACCTTC. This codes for CASRMGQGAEGYTF.

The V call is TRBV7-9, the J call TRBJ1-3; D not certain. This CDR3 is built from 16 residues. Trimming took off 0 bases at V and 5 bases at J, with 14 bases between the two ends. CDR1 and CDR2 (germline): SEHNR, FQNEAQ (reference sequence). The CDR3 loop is CASSLAPSTSRNTIYF. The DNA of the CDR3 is TGTGCCAGCAGCTTAGCGCCGTCCACTTCCCGAAACACCATATATTTT.

In nucleotides, the CDR3 is TGCGCCAGCAGGTATGGGACAGCTCAAGAGACCCAGTACTTC. As protein: CASRYGTAQETQYF. J is TRBJ2-5 and V is TRBV5-1, with TRBD1 matching over 7 bases. CDR1 SGHRS and CDR2 YFSETQ come from the germline V gene. The CDR3 length is 14 residues. V lost 5 bases to trimming and J lost 2 bases; unmatched junction nucleotides: 6.

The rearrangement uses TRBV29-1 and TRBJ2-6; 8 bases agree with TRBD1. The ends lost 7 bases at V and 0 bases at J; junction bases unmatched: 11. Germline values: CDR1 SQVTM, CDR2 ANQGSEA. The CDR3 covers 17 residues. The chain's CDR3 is CSARGQFESSGANVLTF. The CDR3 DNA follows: TGCAGCGCCAGGGGGCAGTTTGAGAGCTCTGGGGCCAACGTCCTGACTTTC.

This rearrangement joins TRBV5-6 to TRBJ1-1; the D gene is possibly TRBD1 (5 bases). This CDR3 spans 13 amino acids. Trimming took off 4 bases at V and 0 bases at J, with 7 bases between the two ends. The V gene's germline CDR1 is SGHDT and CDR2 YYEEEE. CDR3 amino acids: CASSPDMNTEAFF. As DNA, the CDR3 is TGTGCCAGCAGCCCGGACATGAACACTGAAGCTTTCTTT.

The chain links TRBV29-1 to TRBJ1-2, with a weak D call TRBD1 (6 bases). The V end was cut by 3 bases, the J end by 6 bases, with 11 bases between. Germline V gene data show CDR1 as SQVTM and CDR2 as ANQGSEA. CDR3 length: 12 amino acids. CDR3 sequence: CSVEVDSDGYTF. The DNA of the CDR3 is TGCAGCGTTGAGGTGGACAGCGATGGCTACACCTTC.

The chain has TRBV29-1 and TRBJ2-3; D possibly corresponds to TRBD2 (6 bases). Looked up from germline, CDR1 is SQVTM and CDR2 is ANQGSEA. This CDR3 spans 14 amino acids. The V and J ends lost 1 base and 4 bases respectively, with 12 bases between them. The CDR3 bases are TGCAGCGTTGAAGGGGTGAGCGGGTCAGATACGCAGTATTTT. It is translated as CSVEGVSGSDTQYF.

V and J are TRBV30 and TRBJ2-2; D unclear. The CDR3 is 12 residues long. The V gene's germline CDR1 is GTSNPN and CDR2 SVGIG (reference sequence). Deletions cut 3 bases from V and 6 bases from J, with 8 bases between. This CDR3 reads CAWSRVPGELFF. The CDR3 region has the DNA TGTGCCTGGAGCCGGGTGCCCGGGGAGCTGTTTTTT.

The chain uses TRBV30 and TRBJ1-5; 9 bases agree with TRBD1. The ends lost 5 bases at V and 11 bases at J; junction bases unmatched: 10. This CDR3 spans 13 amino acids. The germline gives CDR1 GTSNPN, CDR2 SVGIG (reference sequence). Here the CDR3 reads CAWAEQGATTQHF. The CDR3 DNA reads TGTGCCTGGGCTGAACAGGGGGCAACGACCCAGCATTTT.

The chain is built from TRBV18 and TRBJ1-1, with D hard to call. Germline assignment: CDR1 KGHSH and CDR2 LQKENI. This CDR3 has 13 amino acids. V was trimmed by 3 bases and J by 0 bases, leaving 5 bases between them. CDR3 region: CASSPPVNTEAFF. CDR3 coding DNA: TGTGCCAGCTCACCGCCGGTGAACACTGAAGCTTTCTTT.

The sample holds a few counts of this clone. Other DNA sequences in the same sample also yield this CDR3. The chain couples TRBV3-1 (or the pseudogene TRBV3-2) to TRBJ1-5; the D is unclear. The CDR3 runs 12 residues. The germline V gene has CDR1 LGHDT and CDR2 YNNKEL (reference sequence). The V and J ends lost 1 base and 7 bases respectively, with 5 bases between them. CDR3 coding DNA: TGTGCCAGCAGCCAAGGAGGACAGCCCCAGCATTTT. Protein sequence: CASSQGGQPQHF.

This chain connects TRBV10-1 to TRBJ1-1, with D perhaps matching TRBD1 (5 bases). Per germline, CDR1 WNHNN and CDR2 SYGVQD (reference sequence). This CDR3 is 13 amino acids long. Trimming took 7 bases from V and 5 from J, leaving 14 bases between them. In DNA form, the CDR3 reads TGCGCCAGCACCGGGGGGGTCGGAACTGAAGCTTTCTTT. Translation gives CASTGGVGTEAFF.